The 21 T cell receptor beta chains below all came from one sample that was sequenced in a study of T cells in Graves' hyperthyroidism and ophthalmopathy. Amplified regions were TCR beta CDR3 sequences from RNA transcripts. HTBI primers were employed in a first-round RT-PCR of the TCR CDR3. One entry per CDR3 protein results from TCRdb running MiXCR on the multiplex PCR reads. Of about 210,000 distinct CDR3 sequences in the sample, around 20% were seen once. Sequenced material: blood. These TCRs come from a man aged 40-49 years with Graves' hyperthyroidism.

J is TRBJ2-5 and V is TRBV5-8; D uncertain. V was pared by 2 bases and J by 0 bases, with 5 bases between. CDR1 SGHTS and CDR2 YDEGEE come from the germline V gene. The CDR3 sequence is 13 residues long. The CDR3 spells CASSFLYQETQYF. CDR3 DNA: TGTGCCAGCAGCTTTTTGTACCAAGAGACCCAGTACTTC.

This clonotype came up many times. The rearrangement uses TRBV2 and TRBJ2-1, with D perhaps matching TRBD1 (5 bases). CDR3 length: 10 residues. In germline, CDR1 is SNHLY, CDR2 FYNNEI. Trimming cost V 6 bases and J 12 bases, with 9 bases left between them. CDR3 coding DNA: TGTGCCAGCAGAGGGGCGTCGCAGTTCTTC. This gives the protein CASRGASQFF.

This clonotype was counted many times. This rearrangement joins TRBV12-3 or TRBV12-4 to TRBJ2-5, with D unresolved. The CDR3 is 13 amino acids. V was pared by 5 bases and J by 3 bases, with 10 bases between. The CDR3 protein is CASSPSSKETQYF. CDR3 DNA: TGTGCCAGCAGTCCCAGTAGCAAAGAGACCCAGTACTTC.

This clonotype was counted many times. The chain joins TRBV3-1 to TRBJ2-1, with 9 positions matching TRBD1. J gave up 15 bases and V 5 bases, and 8 bases lay outside the gene matches. CDR1 is LGHDT and CDR2 is YNNKEL in the germline V gene (reference sequence). CDR3 length equals 12 residues. In DNA form, the CDR3 reads TGTGCCAGCAGCGCACACAGGGGGCAGCGGTTCTTC. It yields the protein CASSAHRGQRFF.

This clonotype was picked up many times. The chain has TRBV2 and TRBJ2-4, with D uncertain. Per the germline V gene, CDR1 is SNHLY and CDR2 is FYNNEI. This CDR3 has 12 amino acids. Trimming stripped 8 bases from V and 0 bases from J, with 5 bases between. CDR3 coding DNA: TGTGCCAGCGCCCCAGCCAAAAACATTCAGTACTTC. It translates to CASAPAKNIQYF.

Ten or more counts support this clonotype. V usage is TRBV11-2 and J usage is TRBJ2-1, with D possibly being TRBD2 (6 bases). Looked up from germline, CDR1 is SGHAT and CDR2 is FQNNGV. Trimming took 0 bases from V and 9 from J, leaving 12 bases between them. The CDR3 is 14 residues long. CDR3 loop: CASSLDPRGGEQFF. CDR3 nucleotides: TGTGCCAGCAGCTTAGACCCCCGGGGAGGTGAGCAGTTCTTC. Full variable domain (remainder filled in from reference TRBV11-2 and TRBJ2-1): EAGVAQSPRYKIIEKRQSVAFWCNPISGHATLYWYQQILGQGPKLLIQFQNNGVVDDSQLPKDRFSAERLKGVDSTLKIQPAKLEDSAVYLCASSLDPRGGEQFFGPGTRLTVL.

The sample holds many counts of this clonotype. This rearrangement joins TRBV13 to TRBJ2-3, with TRBD2 as a possible D gene (7 bases). With 3 bases removed from V and 8 bases from J, the gap between germline ends came to 21 bases. There are 16 residues in the CDR3. Germline V gives CDR1 PRHDT, CDR2 FYEKMQ (reference sequence). CDR3 bases: TGTGCCAGCAGCTTCAGTCGGGGGGCCCATTCGGGTACGCAGTATTTT. It codes for CASSFSRGAHSGTQYF.

This clonotype was seen many times. This chain connects TRBV7-2 to TRBJ1-5; perhaps TRBD1 as D (5 bases). Germline CDR1 and CDR2: SGHTA and FQGNSA. The length of the CDR3 is 15 residues. V was clipped by 0 bases and J by 5 bases, with 11 bases between them. DNA for the CDR3: TGTGCCAGCAGCTTAGCATCAGGGATGCATCAGCCCCAGCATTTT. Protein sequence: CASSLASGMHQPQHF.

In this sample, this clonotype turned up a few times. The rearrangement joins TRBV28 to TRBJ2-2; D is possibly TRBD1 (6 bases). The CDR3 has 14 amino acids. Per the germline V gene, CDR1 is MDHEN and CDR2 is SYDVKM. Trimming left V 6 bases short and J 7 bases short, with 15 bases between. CDR3 sequence (DNA): TGTGCCAGCAGAGGGACAAGGAGGAGCGGGGAGCTGTTTTTT. Its protein is CASRGTRRSGELFF. Full variable domain (rest looked up from reference TRBV28 and TRBJ2-2): DVKVTQSSRYLVKRTGEKVFLECVQDMDHENMFWYRQDPGLGLRLIYFSYDVKMKEKGDIPEGYSVSREKKERFSLILESASTNQTSMYLCASRGTRRSGELFFGEGSRLTVL.

In this sample, this clonotype turned up many times. This chain uses TRBV7-9 with TRBJ1-6, with TRBD1 identical over 8 bases. The J segment lost 10 bases and the V segment lost 4 bases, leaving 9 bases of the junction unmatched. The CDR3 is 15 residues long. Germline values: CDR1 SEHNR, CDR2 FQNEAQ (reference sequence). In DNA, the CDR3 is TGTGCCAGCAGCTCGGGACAGGAGGGTAGGTCACCCCTCCACTTT. Translated, it gives CASSSGQEGRSPLHF.

About this clonotype itself: At one end, the junction sequence differs from germline, possibly due to a read error. V usage is TRBV6-5 and J usage is TRBJ2-6; D is undetermined. CDR1 and CDR2 from the germline V gene are MNHEY and SVGAGI. The CDR3 covers 13 residues. The CDR3 loop reads CASSDSGANVLTF. The CDR3, as DNA: TGTGCCAGCAGTGACTCTGGGGCCAACGTCCTGACTTTC.

This clonotype was observed at least ten times. The chain links TRBV7-9 to TRBJ2-7; D gene unclear. Germline assignment: CDR1 SEHNR and CDR2 FQNEAQ (reference sequence). The CDR3 covers 13 residues. V gave up 3 bases and J gave up 0 bases, with 6 bases separating them. CDR3 in amino acids: CASSLSVSYEQYF. The CDR3 region has the DNA TGTGCCAGCAGCTTGTCCGTCTCCTACGAGCAGTACTTC.

V gene TRBV19 combines with J gene TRBJ1-1; D is unclear. Germline loops: CDR1 LNHDA, CDR2 SQIVND (reference sequence). Deletions cut 6 bases from V and 7 bases from J, with 12 bases between. The CDR3 loop spans 12 amino acids. The CDR3 is CASRLRGGEAFF. DNA of the CDR3: TGTGCCAGTAGGCTCCGGGGAGGTGAAGCTTTCTTT.

The chain employs TRBV20-1 and TRBJ2-3; 9 bases are shared with TRBD2. The CDR3 length is 15 residues. Trimming took 3 bases from V and 4 from J; bases not matched to a gene: 8. Germline V gene sequence: CDR1 DFQATT, CDR2 SNEGSKA (reference sequence). The CDR3 bases are TGCAGTGCTAGGCTGGCGGGAGGGCCCCCAGATACGCAGTATTTT. This gives the protein CSARLAGGPPDTQYF.

The chain recombines TRBV2 with TRBJ2-1, with D possibly being TRBD1 (7 bases). The length of the CDR3 is 15 residues. Germline V gene data show CDR1 as SNHLY and CDR2 as FYNNEI. V was clipped by 6 bases and J by 4 bases, with 16 bases between them. In DNA, the CDR3 is TGTGCCAGCAGCTCGCGCGGGACAGCTTACAATGAGCAGTTCTTC. Translated, it gives CASSSRGTAYNEQFF.

This clonotype was detected ten times or more. The chain has TRBV20-1 and TRBJ1-5; D not resolved. This CDR3 has 14 amino acids. Germline V CDR1 and CDR2: DFQATT, SNEGSKA (reference sequence). V lost 0 bases and J lost 5, with 11 bases in between. CDR3 in amino acids: CSARDPAGYQPQHF. For the CDR3, the DNA is TGCAGTGCTAGAGATCCGGCAGGCTATCAGCCCCAGCATTTT.

This clonotype was seen many times. The rearrangement links TRBV28 to TRBJ1-1; no definite D call. V was shortened by 1 base and J by 10 bases, with 19 bases between the two germline ends. The CDR3 length is 15 residues. In germline, CDR1 is MDHEN, CDR2 SYDVKM. The CDR3 coding sequence is TGTGCCAGCAGTTTATCGCGGCACCTCCAAGGTCTAGCTTTCTTT. Protein sequence: CASSLSRHLQGLAFF.

This clonotype has a count of ten or more. The V gene is TRBV20-1, the J gene TRBJ2-5; TRBD1 might be the D (5 bases). The germline V gene encodes CDR1 DFQATT and CDR2 SNEGSKA (reference sequence). This CDR3 has 12 amino acids. The V end lost 6 bases, the J end lost 4 bases, and 12 bases lay between the germline ends. The CDR3 DNA sequence: TGCAGTGCGGGGCCGAACCTAGAGACCCAGTACTTC. Amino acid sequence: CSAGPNLETQYF.

This clonotype was counted at least ten times. The rearrangement links TRBV11-2 to TRBJ1-4, with TRBD1 identical over 7 bases. Per the germline V gene, CDR1 is SGHAT and CDR2 is FQNNGV. The CDR3 runs to 13 residues. With V trimmed by 4 bases and J by 8 bases, 4 bases remained unmatched. The CDR3 nucleotides are TGTGCCAGCAGCTCCCAGGGGGGGGAAAAACTGTTTTTT. It translates to CASSSQGGEKLFF.

The chain links TRBV28 to TRBJ2-5; 9 nucleotides line up with TRBD1. The V gene end was trimmed by 7 bases and the J gene end by 5 bases; junction bases not matched to a gene: 8. The CDR3 runs to 14 residues. From germline, CDR1 is MDHEN and CDR2 SYDVKM. The CDR3: CASIMTGGRETQYF. CDR3 in DNA: TGTGCCAGCATTATGACAGGGGGAAGGGAGACCCAGTACTTC.

V is TRBV27 and J is TRBJ1-3; D may be TRBD1 (6 bases). The germline V gene encodes CDR1 MNHEY and CDR2 SMNVEV (reference sequence). Trimming cost V 4 bases and J 8 bases, with 15 bases left between them. The CDR3 length is 14 residues. The DNA of the CDR3 is TGTGCCAGCAGTTCGTGGGCAGGGGAAGACACCATATATTTT. Its protein product is CASSSWAGEDTIYF.